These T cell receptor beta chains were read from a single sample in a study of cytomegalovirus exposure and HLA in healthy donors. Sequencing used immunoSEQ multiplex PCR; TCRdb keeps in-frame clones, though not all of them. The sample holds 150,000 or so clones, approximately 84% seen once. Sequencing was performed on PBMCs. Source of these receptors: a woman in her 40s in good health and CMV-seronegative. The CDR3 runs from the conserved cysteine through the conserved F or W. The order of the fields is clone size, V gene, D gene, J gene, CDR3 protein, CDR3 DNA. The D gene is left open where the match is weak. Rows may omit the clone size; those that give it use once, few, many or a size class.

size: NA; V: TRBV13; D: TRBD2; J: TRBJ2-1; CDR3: CATATEREGTYNEQFF; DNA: TGTGCCACGGCTACCGAGCGGGAGGGGACCTACAATGAGCAGTTCTTC
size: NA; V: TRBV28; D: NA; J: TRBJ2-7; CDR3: CASSSPGPGVSYEQYF; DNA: TGTGCCAGCAGTTCCCCGGGGCCAGGGGTGTCCTACGAGCAGTACTTC
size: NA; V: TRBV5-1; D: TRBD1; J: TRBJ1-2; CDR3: CASSLVFDRTGNYGYTF; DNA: TGCGCCAGCAGCTTGGTATTTGACAGGACAGGCAATTATGGCTACACCTTC
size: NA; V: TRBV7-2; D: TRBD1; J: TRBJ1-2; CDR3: CASSPRTGGAFGYTF; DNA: TGTGCCAGCAGCCCCAGGACAGGGGGCGCGTTTGGCTACACCTTC
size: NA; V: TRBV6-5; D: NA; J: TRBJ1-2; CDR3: CASSYEAGFYYGYTF; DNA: TGTGCCAGCAGTTACGAGGCAGGGTTTTACTATGGCTACACCTTC
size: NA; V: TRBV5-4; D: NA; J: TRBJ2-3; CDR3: CASSLLLSRETQYF; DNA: TGTGCCAGCAGCTTGTTACTCTCTCGGGAGACGCAGTATTTT
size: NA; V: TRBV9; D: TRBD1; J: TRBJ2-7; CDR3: CASSEGQGRPYEQYF; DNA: TGTGCCAGCAGCGAGGGACAGGGGAGACCCTACGAGCAGTACTTC
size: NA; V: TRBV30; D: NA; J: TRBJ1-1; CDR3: CAWSGALNTEAFF; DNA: TGTGCCTGGAGTGGCGCTTTGAACACTGAAGCTTTCTTT
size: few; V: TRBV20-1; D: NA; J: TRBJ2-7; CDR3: CSATDRYEQYF; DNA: TGCAGTGCGACCGACAGGTACGAGCAGTACTTC
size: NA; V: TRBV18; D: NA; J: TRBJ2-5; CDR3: CASSPNSEETQYF; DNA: TGTGCCAGCTCACCCAACTCCGAAGAGACCCAGTACTTC
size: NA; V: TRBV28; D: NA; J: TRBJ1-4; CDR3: CASSLGGGEKLFF; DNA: TGTGCCAGCAGTTTGGGGGGGGGTGAAAAACTGTTTTTT
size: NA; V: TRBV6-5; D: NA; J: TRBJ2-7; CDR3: CASSNSGTSYYEQYF; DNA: TGTGCCAGCAGCAACTCCGGGACATCCTACTACGAGCAGTACTTC
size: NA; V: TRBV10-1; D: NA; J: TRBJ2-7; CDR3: CASRGDTKGNEQYF; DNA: TGCGCCAGCAGAGGGGACACAAAAGGTAACGAGCAGTACTTC
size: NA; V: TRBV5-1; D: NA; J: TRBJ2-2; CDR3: CASSFRTASTVSGELFF; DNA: TGCGCCAGCAGCTTTCGGACAGCTTCCACAGTTTCCGGGGAGCTGTTTTTT
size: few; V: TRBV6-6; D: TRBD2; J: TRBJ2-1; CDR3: CASRRSLADYNEQFF; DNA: TGTGCCAGCCGCCGATCACTAGCGGACTACAATGAGCAGTTCTTC
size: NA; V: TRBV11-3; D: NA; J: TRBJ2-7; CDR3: CASSLGRGYEQYF; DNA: TGTGCCAGCAGCTTAGGCCGCGGGTACGAGCAGTACTTC
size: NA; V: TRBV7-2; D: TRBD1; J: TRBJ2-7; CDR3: CASSLTYRGGEQYF; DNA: TGTGCCAGCAGCTTAACCTACAGGGGTGGGGAGCAGTACTTC
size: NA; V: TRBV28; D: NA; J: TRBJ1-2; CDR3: CASSADLLGYTF; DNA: TGTGCCAGCAGTGCCGACTTGCTTGGCTACACCTTC
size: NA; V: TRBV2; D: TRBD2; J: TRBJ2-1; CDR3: CATSGDLAASSYNEQFF; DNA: TGTGCCACCTCGGGGGATCTAGCGGCGAGCTCCTACAATGAGCAGTTCTTC
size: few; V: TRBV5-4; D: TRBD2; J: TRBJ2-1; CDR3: CASGGLDPNEQFF; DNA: TGTGCCAGCGGCGGACTAGATCCCAATGAGCAGTTCTTC
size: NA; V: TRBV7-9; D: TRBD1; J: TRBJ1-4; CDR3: CASSLGRDRGHLFF; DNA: TGTGCCAGCAGCTTAGGCCGGGACAGGGGGCATCTGTTTTTT
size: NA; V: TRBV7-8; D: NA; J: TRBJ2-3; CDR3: CASSGGNTDTQYF; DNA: TGTGCCAGCAGTGGCGGAAACACAGATACGCAGTATTTT
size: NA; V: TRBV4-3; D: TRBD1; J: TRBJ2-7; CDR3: CASSQDPGQGSEQYF; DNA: TGCGCCAGCAGCCAAGATCCCGGACAGGGGTCCGAGCAGTACTTC
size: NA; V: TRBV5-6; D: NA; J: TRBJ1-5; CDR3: CASSLFRVDNQPQHF; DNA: TGTGCCAGCAGCTTATTCCGGGTTGACAATCAGCCCCAGCATTTT
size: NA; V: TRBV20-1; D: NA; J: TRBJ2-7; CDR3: CSARRVYEQYF; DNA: TGCAGTGCTAGACGAGTTTACGAGCAGTACTTC
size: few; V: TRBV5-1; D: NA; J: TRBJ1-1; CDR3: CASSLVADTEAFF; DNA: TGCGCCAGCAGCTTGGTGGCAGACACTGAAGCTTTCTTT
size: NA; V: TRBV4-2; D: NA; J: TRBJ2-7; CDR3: CASSQDISATYEQYF; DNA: TGTGCCAGCAGCCAAGATATTAGCGCCACCTACGAGCAGTACTTC
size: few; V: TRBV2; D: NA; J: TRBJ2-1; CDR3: CASSVTYNEQFF; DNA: TGTGCCAGCAGTGTGACATACAATGAGCAGTTCTTC
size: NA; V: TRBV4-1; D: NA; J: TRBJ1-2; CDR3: CASSQGRFGMNYGYTF; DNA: TGCGCCAGCAGCCAAGGGAGGTTCGGAATGAACTATGGCTACACCTTC
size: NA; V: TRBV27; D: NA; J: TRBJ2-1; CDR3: CASSRDWNLNEQFF; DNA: TGTGCCAGCAGCCGCGACTGGAACCTCAATGAGCAGTTCTTC
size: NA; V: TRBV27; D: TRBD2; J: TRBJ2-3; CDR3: CASRSSSGLAGADTQYF; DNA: TGTGCCAGCAGATCATCATCGGGACTAGCGGGAGCAGATACGCAGTATTTT
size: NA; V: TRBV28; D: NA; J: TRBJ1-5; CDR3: CASSPRLPRGNQPQHF; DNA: TGTGCCAGCAGCCCACGGCTTCCACGGGGCAATCAGCCCCAGCATTTT
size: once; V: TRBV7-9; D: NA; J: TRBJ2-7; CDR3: CASSPFAESHEQYF; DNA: TGTGCCAGCAGCCCCTTCGCTGAGAGCCACGAGCAGTACTTC
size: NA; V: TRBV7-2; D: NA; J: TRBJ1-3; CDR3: CASSLPRDSGSGNTIYF; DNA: TGTGCCAGCAGCTTACCCCGGGACTCTGGCTCTGGAAACACCATATATTTT
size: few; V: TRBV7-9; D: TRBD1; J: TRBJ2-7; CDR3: CASSLVAGQGAYEQYF; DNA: TGTGCCAGCAGCTTAGTCGCGGGACAGGGGGCCTACGAGCAGTACTTC
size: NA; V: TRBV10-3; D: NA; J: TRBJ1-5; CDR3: CAISETGSSNQPQHF; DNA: TGTGCCATCAGTGAGACTGGGAGTAGCAATCAGCCCCAGCATTTT
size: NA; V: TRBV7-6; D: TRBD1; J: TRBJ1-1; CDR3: CASSPRQGGTEAFF; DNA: TGTGCCAGCAGCCCTAGACAGGGGGGAACTGAAGCTTTCTTT